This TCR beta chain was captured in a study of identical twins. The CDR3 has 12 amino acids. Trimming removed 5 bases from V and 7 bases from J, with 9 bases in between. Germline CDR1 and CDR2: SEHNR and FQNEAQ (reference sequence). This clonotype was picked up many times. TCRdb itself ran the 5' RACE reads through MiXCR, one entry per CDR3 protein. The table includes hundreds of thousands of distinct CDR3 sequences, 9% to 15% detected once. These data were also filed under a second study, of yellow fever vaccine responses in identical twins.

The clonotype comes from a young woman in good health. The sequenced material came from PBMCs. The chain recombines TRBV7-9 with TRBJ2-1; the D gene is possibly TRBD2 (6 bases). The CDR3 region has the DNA TGTGCCAGCAGCGGGCGGGGTAATGAGCAGTTCTTC. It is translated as CASSGRGNEQFF.